This T cell receptor beta chain was sequenced during a study of shared T cell receptors in the human thymus (dated by TCRdb to about 2021). In terms of the full investigation: The study examined how the human thymus generates shared, self-reactive T-cell receptor alpha chains.

A word on this clone: Which antigen it targets is not known. Base qualities are not provided; no much larger clone lies one nucleotide away.

V is cut by 5 bases and J by 6 bases, and the space between the germline ends is 7 bases. According to the germline V gene (reference sequence), CDR1 reads LNHDA and CDR2 reads SQIVND. From the cysteine up to the phenylalanine, the CDR3 has a length of 12 residues. Only the CDR3 DNA stays, 36 bases, in frame from base 1. Libraries were prepared through the immunoSEQ multiplex PCR assay. In TCRdb, the immuneACCESS table is reduced to in-frame sequences with V and J assigned. These tables do not hold every clone; where another copy was compared, an unresolved V gene accounts for under half, and the others remain unexplained. Here the sample has 720,000 or so clones; 75% to 90% occur a single time. The ten largest clonotypes hold more than 0.008% of the sample. This sample also appeared in a second study, on human thymus T cells. In that second paper, the authors write: Immunologically healthy infants undergoing open corrective cardiac surgery for congenital heart defects in Finland were used as donors. The thymus tissue came from surgical resects taken out during corrective cardiac surgery. Both the thymic and the peripheral blood repertoires appeared to show biased V and J gene segment usage. According to the related research, thymic TCR repertoires were highly overlapping among unrelated individuals. The study described the TCR alpha and beta repertoires in about eight infant thymus samples and a handful of matching peripheral blood samples. The infant donors were about 7 to 244 days old, and the cohort included six or seven males and a couple of females. Thymocytes were freed from the tissue by mechanical means and kept at -70 degrees C as pellets of roughly 9-30 million cells. Genomic DNA was extracted from frozen cell pellets with a QIAsymphony instrument. Using the immunoSEQ multiplex PCR assay, the TCRB and TCRAD loci were amplified from a standardized quantity of quality-controlled genomic DNA. The V(D)J region was spanned by amplicons of a length sufficient to cover the CDR3 and to identify V and J genes. The commercial immunoSEQ service was used to sequence amplicons on an Illumina platform. Primer bias and sequencing errors were corrected using previously described methods, and TCRAD and TCRB definitions followed the IMGT database. The repertoires were analysed using immunoSEQ Analyzer 3.0 and VDJTools for basic statistics, V/J segment usage, diversity estimates, rarefaction and pairwise overlap. To estimate diversity, the Chao1, ChaoE, Efron-Thisted, Shannon and inverse Simpson indices were applied, and diversity was also estimated on datasets down-sampled to the smallest sample. Repertoire overlap was determined by strict matching of CDR3 nucleotide sequence, V gene and J gene, and Jaccard-based multidimensional scaling clustering was applied. On average, thymus samples gave around 880,000 unique TCRB clonotypes, whereas blood samples gave about 84,000.

This sequence originates from a girl under three years old with a congenital heart defect. Donor details come from another sample of the same person, matched by shared clones. The rearrangement joined TRBV19 to TRBJ1-4, with the D segment identity uncertain. The sequenced sample was thymocytes. The bases read TGTGCCAGTAGTGCCCAGGATGAAAAACTGTTTTTT. This codes for CASSAQDEKLFF. When the CDR3 is completed using the reference TRBV19 and TRBJ1-4 genes on either side, the full variable domain is DGGITQSPKYLFRKEGQNVTLSCEQNLNHDAMYWYRQDPGQGLRLIYYSQIVNDFQKGDIAEGYSVSREKKESFPLTVTSAQKNPTAFYLCASSAQDEKLFFGSGTQLSVL.